Sequencing of this T cell receptor beta chain was carried out in a study of T cells in Graves' hyperthyroidism and ophthalmopathy. In its sample, this clonotype was seen many times. The antigen remains unidentified. Amplified TCR beta CDR3 regions derived from RNA transcripts. The primer set for the first-round RT-PCR of the TCR CDR3 was HTBI. Each CDR3 protein is one row after TCRdb ran MiXCR on the multiplex PCR reads. The sample shows approximately 600,000 distinct CDR3 sequences, roughly 20% of them seen only once. With 1 base clipped from V and 8 bases from J, the junction kept 12 bases outside the gene matches. CDR1 and CDR2 (germline): SGHRS, YFSETQ. This CDR3 spans 17 amino acids. Study observations and caveats: Most clonotypes that expanded in the thyroid above 0.001 also showed up in blood.

The study excluded patients with uncontrolled infection, other autoimmune disease, pregnancy or lactation. Sequencing was carried out using blood. This sequence originates from a man aged 30 to 39 with Graves' ophthalmopathy. This chain connects TRBV5-1 to TRBJ2-1; 10 bases line up with TRBD2. CDR3 loop: CASSLLSSGSESYEQFF. Written as DNA, the CDR3 is TGCGCCAGCAGCTTGCTGTCTAGCGGGAGCGAATCGTATGAGCAGTTCTTC.